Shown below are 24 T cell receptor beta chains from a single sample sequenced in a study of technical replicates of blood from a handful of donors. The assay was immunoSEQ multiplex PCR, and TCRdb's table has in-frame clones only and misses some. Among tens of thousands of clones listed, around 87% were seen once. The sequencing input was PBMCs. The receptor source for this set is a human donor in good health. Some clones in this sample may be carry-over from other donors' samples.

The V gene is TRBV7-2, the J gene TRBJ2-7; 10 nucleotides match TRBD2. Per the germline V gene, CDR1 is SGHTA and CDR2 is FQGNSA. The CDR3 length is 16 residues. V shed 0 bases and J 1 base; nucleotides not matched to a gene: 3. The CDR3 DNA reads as TGTGCCAGCAGCTTAGCAGGTAGCGGGAGGTCCTACGAGCAGTACTTC. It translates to CASSLAGSGRSYEQYF.

CDR3 nucleotide sequence: TGTGCCAGCAGCTCCAACAGGGGGAACACTGAAGCTTTCTTT. Its protein product is CASSSNRGNTEAFF. The chain recombines TRBV7-9 with TRBJ1-1, with 7 bases fitting TRBD1. CDR3 length: 14 amino acids. Germline V gene lookup returns CDR1 SEHNR and CDR2 FQNEAQ (reference sequence). Trimming at V came to 4 bases and at J to 1 base, leaving 3 bases not matched to a gene.

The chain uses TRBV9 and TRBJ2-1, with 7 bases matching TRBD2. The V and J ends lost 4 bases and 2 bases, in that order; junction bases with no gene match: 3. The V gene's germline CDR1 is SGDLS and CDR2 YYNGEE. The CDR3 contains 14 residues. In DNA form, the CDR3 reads TGTGCCAGCAGCCCTAGCGGAACCTACAATGAGCAGTTCTTC. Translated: CASSPSGTYNEQFF.

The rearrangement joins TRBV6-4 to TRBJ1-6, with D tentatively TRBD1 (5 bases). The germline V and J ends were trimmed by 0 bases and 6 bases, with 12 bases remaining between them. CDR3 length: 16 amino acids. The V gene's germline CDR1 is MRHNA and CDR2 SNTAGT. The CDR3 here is CASSDSSGQGNSPLHF. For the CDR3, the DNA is TGTGCCAGCAGTGACTCATCTGGGCAGGGTAATTCACCCCTCCACTTT.

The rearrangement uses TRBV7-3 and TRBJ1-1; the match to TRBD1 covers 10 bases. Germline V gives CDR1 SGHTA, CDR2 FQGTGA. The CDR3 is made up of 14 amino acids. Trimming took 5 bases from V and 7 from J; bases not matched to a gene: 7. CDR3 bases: TGTGCCAGCAGCCTAGGACAGGGGGAAGGTGAAGCTTTCTTT. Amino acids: CASSLGQGEGEAFF.

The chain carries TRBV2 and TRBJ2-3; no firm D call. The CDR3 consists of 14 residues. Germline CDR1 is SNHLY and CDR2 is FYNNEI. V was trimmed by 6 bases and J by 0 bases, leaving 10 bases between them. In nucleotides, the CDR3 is TGTGCCAGCAGCCCCGTTTTGAGCACAGATACGCAGTATTTT. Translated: CASSPVLSTDTQYF.

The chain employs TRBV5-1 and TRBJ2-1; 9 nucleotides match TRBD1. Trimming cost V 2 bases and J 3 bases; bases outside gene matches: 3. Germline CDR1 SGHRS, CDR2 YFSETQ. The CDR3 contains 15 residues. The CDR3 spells CASSLRTGVYNEQFF. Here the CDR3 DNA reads TGCGCCAGCAGCTTAAGGACAGGGGTCTACAATGAGCAGTTCTTC.

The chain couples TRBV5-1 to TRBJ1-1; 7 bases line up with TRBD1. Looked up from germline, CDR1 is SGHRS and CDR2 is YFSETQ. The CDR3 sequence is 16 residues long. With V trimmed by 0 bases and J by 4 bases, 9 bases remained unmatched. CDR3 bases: TGCGCCAGCAGCTTGGCCCCAGGGGGAGAGGCCACTGAAGCTTTCTTT. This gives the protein CASSLAPGGEATEAFF.

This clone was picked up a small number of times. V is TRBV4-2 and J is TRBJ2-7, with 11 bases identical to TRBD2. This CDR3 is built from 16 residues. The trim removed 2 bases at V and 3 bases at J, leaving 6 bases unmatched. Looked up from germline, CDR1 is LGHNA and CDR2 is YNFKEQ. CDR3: CASSQKWGLAVYEQYF. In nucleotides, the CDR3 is TGTGCCAGCAGCCAAAAGTGGGGACTAGCGGTCTACGAGCAGTACTTC.

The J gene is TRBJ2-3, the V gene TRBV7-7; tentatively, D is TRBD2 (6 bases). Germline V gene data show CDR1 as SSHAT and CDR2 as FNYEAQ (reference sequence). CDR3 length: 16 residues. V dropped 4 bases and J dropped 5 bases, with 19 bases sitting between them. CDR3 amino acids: CASSSGQGKGGDTQYF. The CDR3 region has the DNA TGTGCCAGCAGCTCGGGCCAGGGTAAGGGAGGAGATACGCAGTATTTT.

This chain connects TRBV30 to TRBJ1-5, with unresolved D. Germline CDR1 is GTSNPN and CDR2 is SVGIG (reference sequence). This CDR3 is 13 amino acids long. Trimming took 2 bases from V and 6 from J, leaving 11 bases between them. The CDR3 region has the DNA TGTGCCTGGAGTCCGGAGGCCGGTCAGCCCCAGCATTTT. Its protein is CAWSPEAGQPQHF.

CDR3 loop: CASSPLPGDTQYF. As DNA, the CDR3 is TGTGCCAGCAGTCCCCTCCCGGGAGATACGCAGTATTTT. The rearrangement joins TRBV7-3 to TRBJ2-3, with D unresolved. V lost 6 bases and J lost 5, with 12 bases in between. Per the germline V gene, CDR1 is SGHTA and CDR2 is FQGTGA. CDR3 size: 13 residues.

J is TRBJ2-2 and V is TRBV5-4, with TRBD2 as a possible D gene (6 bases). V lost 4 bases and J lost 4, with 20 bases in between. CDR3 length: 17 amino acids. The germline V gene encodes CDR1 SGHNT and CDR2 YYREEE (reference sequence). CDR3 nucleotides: TGTGCCAGCAGCAACTTAGCTTCGGGAGAGGGCACCGGGGAGCTGTTTTTT. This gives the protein CASSNLASGEGTGELFF.

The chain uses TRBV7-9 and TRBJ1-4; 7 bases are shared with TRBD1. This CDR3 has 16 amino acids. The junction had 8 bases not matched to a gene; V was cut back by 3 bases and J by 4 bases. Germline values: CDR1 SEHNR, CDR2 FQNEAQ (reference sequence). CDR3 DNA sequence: TGTGCCAGCAGCTTTCTCCCGACAGGGCTTAATGAAAAACTGTTTTTT. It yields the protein CASSFLPTGLNEKLFF.

CDR3 sequence: CASSSRDSAPELFF. In DNA form, the CDR3 reads TGTGCCAGCAGCTCCCGGGACAGCGCTCCCGAACTGTTTTTT. The chain couples TRBV5-6 to TRBJ1-4; 7 positions match TRBD1. Germline CDR1 and CDR2: SGHDT and YYEEEE. This CDR3 has 14 residues. The V gene end was trimmed by 3 bases and the J gene end by 12 bases; junction bases not matched to a gene: 11.

CDR3 bases: TGTGCCAGCAGCGTCCGACAGGGCTCCGAGCAGTACTTC. Its protein is CASSVRQGSEQYF. The V gene is TRBV7-9, the J gene TRBJ2-7; 7 nucleotides align to TRBD1. V dropped 5 bases and J dropped 6; count of bases not matched to a gene: 7. From germline, CDR1 is SEHNR and CDR2 FQNEAQ (reference sequence). This CDR3 contains 13 residues.

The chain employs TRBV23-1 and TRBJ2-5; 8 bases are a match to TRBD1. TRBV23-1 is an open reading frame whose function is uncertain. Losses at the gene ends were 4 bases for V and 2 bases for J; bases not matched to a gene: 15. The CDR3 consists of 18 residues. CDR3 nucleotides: TGCGCCAGCAGTCCTCGGCCCGGGGGACAGGAGTGGCAAGAGACCCAGTACTTC. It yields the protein CASSPRPGGQEWQETQYF.

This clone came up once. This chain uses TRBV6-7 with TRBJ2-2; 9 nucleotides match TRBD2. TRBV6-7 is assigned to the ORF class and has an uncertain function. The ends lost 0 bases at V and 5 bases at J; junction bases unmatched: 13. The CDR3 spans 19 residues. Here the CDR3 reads CASSYSTGGGATSTGELFF. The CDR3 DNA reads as TGTGCCAGCAGTTACTCGACCGGCGGGGGGGCCACTTCAACCGGGGAGCTGTTTTTT.

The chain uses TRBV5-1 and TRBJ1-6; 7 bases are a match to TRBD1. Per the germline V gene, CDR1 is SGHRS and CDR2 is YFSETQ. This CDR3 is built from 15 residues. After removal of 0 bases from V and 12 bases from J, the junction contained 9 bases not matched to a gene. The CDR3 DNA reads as TGCGCCAGCAGCTTGGAGGTGACAGGGCCCCGACCCCTCCACTTT. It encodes CASSLEVTGPRPLHF. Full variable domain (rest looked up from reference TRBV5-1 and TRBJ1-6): KAGVTQTPRYLIKTRGQQVTLSCSPISGHRSVSWYQQTPGQGLQFLFEYFSETQRNKGNFPGRFSGRQFSNSRSEMNVSTLELGDSALYLCASSLEVTGPRPLHFGNGTRLTVT.

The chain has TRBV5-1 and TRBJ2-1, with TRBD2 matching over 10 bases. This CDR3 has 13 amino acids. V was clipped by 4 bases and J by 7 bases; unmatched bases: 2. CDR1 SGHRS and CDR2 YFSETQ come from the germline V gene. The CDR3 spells CASSTSGTNEQFF. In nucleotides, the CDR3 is TGCGCCAGCAGCACTAGCGGGACTAATGAGCAGTTCTTC.

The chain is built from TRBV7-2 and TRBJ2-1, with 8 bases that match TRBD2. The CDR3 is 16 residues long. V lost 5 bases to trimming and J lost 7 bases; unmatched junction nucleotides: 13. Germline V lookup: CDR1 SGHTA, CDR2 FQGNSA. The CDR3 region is CASSPSWAGGRNEQFF. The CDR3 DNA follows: TGTGCCAGCAGCCCGTCGTGGGCGGGAGGAAGGAATGAGCAGTTCTTC.

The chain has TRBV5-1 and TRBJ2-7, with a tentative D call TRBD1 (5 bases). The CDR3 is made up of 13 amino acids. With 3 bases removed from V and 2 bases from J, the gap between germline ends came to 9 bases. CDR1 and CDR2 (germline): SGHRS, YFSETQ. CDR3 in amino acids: CASSSQTAYEQYF. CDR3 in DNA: TGCGCCAGCAGCTCCCAGACAGCCTACGAGCAGTACTTC.

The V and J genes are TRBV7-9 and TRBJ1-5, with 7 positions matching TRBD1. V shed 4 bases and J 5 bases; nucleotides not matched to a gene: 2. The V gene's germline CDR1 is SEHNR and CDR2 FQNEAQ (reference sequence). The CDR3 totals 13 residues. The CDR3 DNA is TGTGCCAGCAGCTCTACAGGGGATCAGCCCCAGCATTTT. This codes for CASSSTGDQPQHF.

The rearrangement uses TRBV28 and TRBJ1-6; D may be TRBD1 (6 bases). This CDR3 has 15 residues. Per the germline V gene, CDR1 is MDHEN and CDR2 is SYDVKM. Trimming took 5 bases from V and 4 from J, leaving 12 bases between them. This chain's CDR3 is CASSTAQGYNSPLHF. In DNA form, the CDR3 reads TGTGCCAGCAGTACTGCGCAGGGGTATAATTCACCCCTCCACTTT.